These 32 T cell receptor beta chains came from one sample sequenced in a study of blood T cells in healthy people across ages. The use of a sample-barcoded 5' primer and a J-beta primer mix characterized a second PCR of roughly 7 to 12 cycles. TCRdb used MiXCR to reprocess the 5' RACE reads, holding one entry per CDR3 protein. This sample has around 1.5 million distinct CDR3 sequences; 42% occur once, and the top ten carry 7.9%. Sequencing was carried out using blood. These receptors all stem from a woman in her late teens or twenties in good health.

J is TRBJ2-1 and V is TRBV7-9, with unresolved D. Trimming removed 4 bases at V and 0 bases at J, with 13 bases between. The CDR3 runs to 16 residues. Germline V CDR1 and CDR2: SEHNR, FQNEAQ (reference sequence). CDR3 nucleotides: TGTGCCAGCAGCTCCTCAGCAGCGAGCTCCTACAATGAGCAGTTCTTC. Its translation: CASSSSAASSYNEQFF.

V gene TRBV5-1 combines with J gene TRBJ2-5; D possibly corresponds to TRBD2 (6 bases). The better agreement between TRBJ2-7 and the DNA end casts doubt on the J call. The germline gives CDR1 SGHRS, CDR2 YFSETQ. This CDR3 contains 15 residues. The CDR3 sequence is CASRQAWEVSHEQYF. CDR3 coding DNA: TGCGCCAGCAGACAGGCGTGGGAGGTAAGCCACGAGCAGTACTTC.

Comments on this clonotype: The DNA is omitted, as the CDR3 cannot be located on it reliably, and the CDR3 follows TCRdb's listing. The rearrangement links TRBV12-3 or TRBV12-4 to TRBJ2-1; the D segment call TRBD1 is taken from the table without a DNA check. The CDR3 length equals 17 residues, ends included. The CDR3 is CASSLTWGGGSYNERFF.

In its sample, this clonotype was seen a few times. The J gene is TRBJ2-1, the V gene TRBV4-1; D is unclear. V dropped 3 bases and J dropped 2 bases, with 11 bases sitting between them. CDR1 is MGHRA, CDR2 YSYEKL, per germline. CDR3 length: 15 residues. Here the CDR3 reads CASSQPDGAYNEQFF. CDR3 nucleotide sequence: TGCGCCAGCAGCCAGCCGGACGGTGCCTACAATGAGCAGTTCTTC.

There are a few counts of this clonotype. The chain combines TRBV6-6 with TRBJ2-3; D might be TRBD1 (6 bases). Germline assignment: CDR1 MNHNY and CDR2 SVGAGI (reference sequence). Trimming removed 2 bases at V and 4 bases at J, with 16 bases between. CDR3 length equals 16 residues. Here the CDR3 DNA reads TGTGCCAGCAGTTACGGGCCGGCAGGGGTTTCAGATACGCAGTATTTT. Its protein is CASSYGPAGVSDTQYF.

V and J are TRBV27 and TRBJ2-3; 11 positions agree with TRBD1. This CDR3 spans 16 amino acids. With 3 bases clipped from V and 4 bases from J, the junction kept 6 bases outside the gene matches. CDR1 is MNHEY, CDR2 SMNVEV, per germline (reference sequence). The CDR3 spells CASSFPPGQGADTQYF. The CDR3 bases are TGTGCCAGCAGTTTCCCACCGGGACAGGGGGCAGATACGCAGTATTTT.

The chain recombines TRBV4-1 with TRBJ2-5, with D tentatively TRBD1 or TRBD2 (6 bases each). The J call may be wrong; the DNA end is better matched by TRBJ2-1. Germline V gives CDR1 MGHRA, CDR2 YSYEKL. CDR3 length equals 18 residues. The CDR3 is CASSQRKEGVVGQETQFF. The CDR3 coding sequence is TGCGCCAGCAGCCAAAGAAAGGAGGGGGTAGTCGGCCAAGAGACCCAGTTCTTC.

The CDR3 sequence is CASSLRNGNTIYF. The CDR3 DNA sequence: TGTGCCAGCAGTTTAAGGAACGGAAACACCATATATTTT. The rearrangement uses TRBV27 and TRBJ1-3; D gene uncertain. Trimming pared 2 bases from V and 4 bases from J, leaving 6 bases between. The CDR3 spans 13 residues. Per the germline V gene, CDR1 is MNHEY and CDR2 is SMNVEV (reference sequence).

The rearrangement joins TRBV29-1 to TRBJ1-2; a weak D match, TRBD1 (6 bases). The CDR3 length is 14 residues. Germline CDR1 reads SQVTM; CDR2 reads ANQGSEA. The ends were cut back, 7 bases at V and 2 bases at J, with 17 bases in the middle. As DNA, the CDR3 is TGCAGCGGGGGCCCCGACAGGCACAACTATGGCTACACCTTC. Translating it yields CSGGPDRHNYGYTF.

In its sample, this clonotype was seen a few times. CDR3 sequence reads: CASSYFDFPFF. CDR3 nucleotides: TGTGCCAGCAGTTACTTCGACTTTCCTTTCTTT. The chain joins TRBV6-6 to TRBJ1-1; D remains ambiguous. V shed 1 base and J shed 12 bases, with 9 bases lying between them. Germline V gives CDR1 MNHNY, CDR2 SVGAGI (reference sequence). The CDR3 is 11 residues long.

This clonotype was seen a few times. This chain links TRBV5-4 with TRBJ2-7; no definite D call. The germline CDR1 and CDR2 sequences are SGHNT and YYREEE (reference sequence). The CDR3 covers 15 residues. The V gene lost 2 bases and the J gene lost 0 bases, with 12 bases spanning the gap. CDR3: CASSFTEFHSYEQYF. CDR3 sequence (DNA): TGTGCCAGCAGCTTTACAGAATTTCACTCCTACGAGCAGTACTTC.

The V and J genes are TRBV3-1 and TRBJ1-1; D is undetermined. CDR1 is LGHDT, CDR2 YNNKEL, per germline (reference sequence). The CDR3 is 14 residues long. The V end was cut by 4 bases, the J end by 0 bases, with 9 bases between. This CDR3 reads CASSPKSMNTEAFF. The CDR3 nucleotides read TGTGCCAGCAGCCCAAAGAGCATGAACACTGAAGCTTTCTTT.

At least ten counts were recorded for this clonotype. The rearrangement uses TRBV27 and TRBJ2-7; TRBD1 might be the D (5 bases). The V and J ends lost 5 bases and 4 bases respectively, with 12 bases between them. The length of the CDR3 is 13 residues. The germline V gene encodes CDR1 MNHEY and CDR2 SMNVEV (reference sequence). The CDR3 bases are TGTGCCAGCAGTCTCAGGGATGGGTACGAGCAGTACTTC. This encodes CASSLRDGYEQYF.

The rearrangement uses TRBV29-1 and TRBJ2-1; either TRBD1 or TRBD2 may supply D (7 bases each). V lost 5 bases and J 7 bases, leaving 18 bases between the germline ends. The germline V gene encodes CDR1 SQVTM and CDR2 ANQGSEA. The CDR3 contains 14 residues. The CDR3 region is CSVPPWEGANEQFF. The CDR3 DNA follows: TGCAGCGTTCCACCCTGGGAGGGGGCAAATGAGCAGTTCTTC.

This clonotype was observed many times. The chain employs TRBV4-1 and TRBJ2-7; 7 positions match TRBD1. The CDR3 contains 15 residues. Germline V gene data show CDR1 as MGHRA and CDR2 as YSYEKL. V shed 0 bases and J 6 bases; nucleotides not matched to a gene: 8. CDR3 region: CASSQEIGAGGEQYF. The CDR3 DNA is TGCGCCAGCAGCCAAGAAATCGGGGCAGGGGGCGAGCAGTACTTC.

This chain connects TRBV7-2 to TRBJ2-5, with a weak D call TRBD1 (7 bases). Per germline, CDR1 SGHTA and CDR2 FQGNSA. The CDR3 is made up of 14 amino acids. V was shortened by 5 bases and J by 5 bases, with 15 bases between the two germline ends. CDR3 residues: CASSLGGGFETQYF. The CDR3, as DNA: TGTGCCAGCAGCCTAGGAGGGGGCTTTGAGACCCAGTACTTC.

This clonotype is a singleton in its sample. V and J are TRBV20-1 and TRBJ1-2, with unresolved D. The CDR3 sequence is 14 residues long. Germline loops: CDR1 DFQATT, CDR2 SNEGSKA (reference sequence). Trimming took off 0 bases at V and 4 bases at J, with 12 bases between the two ends. The CDR3 loop is CSARDARVGYGYTF. The CDR3 coding sequence is TGCAGTGCTAGAGACGCGAGGGTTGGCTATGGCTACACCTTC.

This clonotype was detected a few times. The V call is TRBV28, the J call TRBJ2-3; a weak D match, TRBD2 (7 bases). Trimming shortened V by 5 bases and J by 5 bases, and 17 bases separated the two germline ends. Germline-derived CDR1 and CDR2 are MDHEN and SYDVKM. The length of the CDR3 is 15 residues. The DNA of the CDR3 is TGTGCCAGCAGTCGGGGGGCGCATATGGGAGATACGCAGTATTTT. Protein product: CASSRGAHMGDTQYF.

The V call is TRBV27, the J call TRBJ2-3; 9 nucleotides align to TRBD1. V lost 10 bases to trimming and J lost 7 bases; unmatched junction nucleotides: 9. CDR3 length: 13 amino acids. CDR1 and CDR2 (germline): MNHEY, SMNVEV (reference sequence). The CDR3 loop is CATWDRVMYTQYF. The CDR3 DNA reads as TGTGCCACCTGGGACAGGGTTATGTATACGCAGTATTTT.

About this clonotype: Relative to the germline gene, one junction end is altered; a read error may explain this. J is TRBJ1-1 and V is TRBV6-5; TRBD1 is a possible D gene (5 bases). The CDR3 spans 18 residues. The V gene's germline CDR1 is MNHEY and CDR2 SVGAGI. CDR3 coding DNA: TGTGCCAGCAGATACTTAGCGGGGGGTGGACGGACAAACACTGAAGCTTTCTTT. The encoded protein is CASRYLAGGGRTNTEAFF.

The sample holds a few counts of this clonotype. This sequence joins TRBV11-2 and TRBJ2-7; either TRBD1 or TRBD2 may supply D (6 bases each). This CDR3 contains 13 residues. The ends were cut back, 4 bases at V and 4 bases at J, with 11 bases in the middle. Germline values: CDR1 SGHAT, CDR2 FQNNGV. CDR3 nucleotide sequence: TGTGCCAGCAGCTCGGGGGCAGGGTACGAGCAGTACTTC. The encoded protein is CASSSGAGYEQYF.

The rearrangement uses TRBV12-3 or TRBV12-4 and TRBJ1-2; D unclear. CDR3 length equals 13 residues. Trimming removed 7 bases at V and 4 bases at J, with 13 bases between. CDR3 DNA sequence: TGTGCCAGCACCTTAAGAGAGTTCTATGGCTACACCTTC. This translates into CASTLREFYGYTF.

The chain couples TRBV14 to TRBJ2-1; 10 bases map to TRBD2. The germline V gene has CDR1 SGHDN and CDR2 FVKESK. The CDR3 runs 15 residues. The V segment lost 4 bases and the J segment 6 bases; nucleotides outside the gene matches: 6. CDR3 region: CASSLLAGKGNEQFF. The CDR3 DNA reads TGTGCCAGCAGCCTACTAGCGGGAAAAGGCAATGAGCAGTTCTTC.

The rearrangement links TRBV10-3 to TRBJ2-2, with D unresolved. The germline gives CDR1 ENHRY, CDR2 SYGVKD. The CDR3 spans 14 residues. Trimming removed 10 bases from V and 4 bases from J, with 16 bases in between. CDR3 nucleotides: TGTGCCACGCACCACTCCCTTGGCACCGGGGAGCTGTTTTTT. Its translation is CATHHSLGTGELFF.

This rearrangement joins TRBV20-1 to TRBJ2-6, with 11 bases matching TRBD1. The CDR3 extends over 15 amino acids. CDR1 DFQATT and CDR2 SNEGSKA come from the germline V gene (reference sequence). In DNA form, the CDR3 reads TGCAGCGTCGGGGACAGGGGGTTTGGGGCCAACGTCCTGACTTTC. Amino acid sequence: CSVGDRGFGANVLTF.

A few counts support this clonotype. The chain joins TRBV7-8 to TRBJ2-3; 7 nucleotides agree with TRBD2. With 1 base clipped from V and 0 bases from J, the junction kept 10 bases outside the gene matches. The CDR3 is 18 residues long. Germline lookup yields CDR1 SGHVS and CDR2 FQNEAQ. Here the CDR3 reads CASSLDGTGLLSTDTQYF. In DNA, the CDR3 is TGTGCCAGCAGCTTAGACGGCACGGGACTACTAAGCACAGATACGCAGTATTTT.

This clonotype was picked up a small number of times. V usage is TRBV7-3 and J usage is TRBJ2-3, with 11 bases that match TRBD2. The CDR3 runs to 15 residues. Germline loops: CDR1 SGHTA, CDR2 FQGTGA. V lost 5 bases and J lost 6; bases outside the gene matches: 7. CDR3 amino acids: CASSVLAGVSDTQYF. In DNA, the CDR3 is TGTGCCAGCAGCGTACTAGCGGGGGTATCCGATACGCAGTATTTT.

On this clonotype itself: One junction end disagrees with the germline gene, perhaps due to a read error. The rearrangement uses TRBV3-1 and TRBJ2-3; D assignment may be TRBD1 or TRBD2 (5 bases each). Germline V gene lookup returns CDR1 LGHDT and CDR2 YNNKEL (reference sequence). The CDR3 is 16 amino acids. CDR3 bases: TGTGCCAGCGGCCAAGACGGTGGGGACCCGTCAGATACGCAGTATTTT. Encoded protein: CASGQDGGDPSDTQYF.

Concerning this clonotype: An end of the junction does not agree with germline; a read error may underlie this. The chain couples TRBV3-1 to TRBJ1-2, with a weak D call TRBD1 (5 bases). Germline V gene sequence: CDR1 LGHDT, CDR2 YNNKEL (reference sequence). CDR3 length equals 15 residues. For the CDR3, the DNA is TGTGCCGGCAGCCACCGGGACCCCTTCGCCTATGGCTACACCTTC. It yields the protein CAGSHRDPFAYGYTF.

This clonotype was detected only once. This sequence may be a read error, since a much larger clone differs from it by one base. The genes are TRBV12-3 or TRBV12-4 and TRBJ1-2, with 7 bases fitting TRBD1. This CDR3 spans 13 amino acids. CDR3 in amino acids: CVSSSGTDYGYTF. CDR3 DNA sequence: TGTGTCAGCAGTTCCGGGACAGACTATGGCTACACCTTC.

This clonotype has only a few counts. This chain uses TRBV20-1 with TRBJ1-6; D is undetermined. The CDR3 runs to 15 residues. V lost 0 bases and J 10 bases, leaving 16 bases between the germline ends. From germline, CDR1 is DFQATT and CDR2 SNEGSKA (reference sequence). CDR3 residues: CSARDQVVGHSPLHF. The CDR3 DNA follows: TGCAGTGCTAGAGATCAGGTCGTCGGGCACTCACCCCTCCACTTT.

The chain combines TRBV28 with TRBJ1-2; a weak D match, TRBD1 (6 bases). Germline-derived CDR1 and CDR2 are MDHEN and SYDVKM. This CDR3 comprises 14 residues. Trimming cost V 7 bases and J 4 bases, with 16 bases left between them. CDR3 amino acids: CASTLAADSYGYTF. CDR3 DNA sequence: TGTGCCAGCACCTTGGCGGCGGACAGCTATGGCTACACCTTC.